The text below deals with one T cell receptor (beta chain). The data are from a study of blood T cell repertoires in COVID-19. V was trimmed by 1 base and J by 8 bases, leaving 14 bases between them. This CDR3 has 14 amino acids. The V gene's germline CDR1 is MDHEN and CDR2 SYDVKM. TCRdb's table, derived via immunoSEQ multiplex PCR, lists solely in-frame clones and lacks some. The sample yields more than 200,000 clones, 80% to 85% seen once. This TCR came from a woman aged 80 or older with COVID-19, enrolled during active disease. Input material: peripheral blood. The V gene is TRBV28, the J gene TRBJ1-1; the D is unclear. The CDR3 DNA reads TGTGCCAGCAGTTTATCCGAAAGAGCTGCAGAAGCTTTCTTT. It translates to CASSLSERAAEAFF. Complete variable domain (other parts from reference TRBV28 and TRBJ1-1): DVKVTQSSRYLVKRTGEKVFLECVQDMDHENMFWYRQDPGLGLRLIYFSYDVKMKEKGDIPEGYSVSREKKERFSLILESASTNQTSMYLCASSLSERAAEAFFGQGTRLTVV.